The clone carrying this T cell receptor (beta chain) was detected only a few times. This specimen includes other DNA sequences encoding the same CDR3. There are 16 residues in the CDR3. V shed 4 bases, J shed 4 bases, and the junction held 9 bases outside the gene matches. Germline V gene lookup returns CDR1 SGHVS and CDR2 FNYEAQ. The record originates from a study of cytomegalovirus exposure and HLA in healthy donors. Study as a whole: In an early release, HLA-typed donors contributed roughly 85 million unique TCR sequences.

Amplification used 60 Vbeta primers and 13 Jbeta primers. Here immunoSEQ multiplex PCR was the method, and the copy in TCRdb shows in-frame clones only, minus some. The sample shows around 130,000 clones, about 81% of them seen only once. V is TRBV7-6 and J is TRBJ2-2; 7 nucleotides match TRBD1. The receptor was isolated from a man aged 35 to 55 in good health and CMV-seronegative. Sequenced: PBMCs. The CDR3, as DNA: TGTGCCAGCAGCTCACTGACGACAGGGAGCACCGGGGAGCTGTTTTTT. Translation: CASSSLTTGSTGELFF.